The entry that follows covers one TCR beta chain sequence. Which antigen it targets is not known. No base-level quality is on record; no much larger clone is a single base apart. The sample originates from a study of blood T cell repertoires in COVID-19 (dated by TCRdb to 2018 to 2020). For the wider study: Samples from collaborators originated in the United States, Italy and Spain and spanned both the acute and convalescent phases of COVID-19. The material from the prospective study consisted of cDNA or gDNA derived from T cells, B-cell-depleted T cells, or PBMCs. The dataset comprised deeply sampled blood TCRbeta repertoires from subjects exposed to, actively infected with, or recovered from COVID-19. The repertoires were made available in a free public database intended to serve as a resource for research on the immune response to SARS-CoV-2. Samples came from the ongoing ImmuneRACE study (first 160 participants) plus 1,254 subjects from 6 global collaborators. A de-identified subject ID, COVID-19 status, age in years and sex were almost always included in the sample metadata. Where HLA class I and class II types were available, the types were taken from metadata supplied by the sample provider, not from assay-based typing.

General conclusions and limits of the study: The amount of clinical and demographic metadata varied by source and participant and was provided uncurated.

TCRbeta CDR3 regions were amplified from genomic DNA by means of the immunoSEQ Assay, a bias-controlled multiplex PCR. The paper's data handling went like this. Nucleated cell counts per sample were estimated from amplification of reference gene primers within the assay. To quantify the absolute abundance of each unique TCRbeta CDR3 rearrangement, sequence reads were collapsed and filtered. For each sample, productive Simpson clonality was calculated by taking the square root of Simpson's diversity index across productive rearrangements. TCRdb took over this immuneACCESS table, retaining in-frame rearrangements with V and J assigned. Such tables are incomplete; in checked studies, under half of the missing clones stem from an unresolved V gene, and the remainder is unexplained. The V and J calls and clone size come from that table; D and trimming were worked out from the DNA. The sample table holds a few hundred thousand clones, of which roughly 87% were seen once. The ten largest clones capture approximately 2% of the sample.

V is shortened by 5 bases, J by 5 bases, and the region joining them spans 16 bases. CDR1 and CDR2 are read off the germline V gene (reference sequence) as SEHNR and FQNEAQ. There are 16 amino acids in the CDR3, from cysteine to phenylalanine inclusive. CDR3 DNA only is kept here, 48 bases in frame from base 1. Collaborating institutions collected whole blood in K2EDTA tubes following their own protocols. For TCRbeta analysis, collaborator samples were shipped as frozen whole blood, as isolated PBMCs, or as DNA extracted from either sample type. The sequenced sample consisted of peripheral blood. This sequence originates from a man between 18 and 29 years old with active or convalescent COVID-19. Rearrangement joined TRBV7-9 to TRBJ1-6; the best D guess is TRBD1, with 6 bases matching. The base sequence is TGTGCCAGCAGCCGGCAGGGGTCTGGAGATAATTCACCCCTCCACTTT. Translated, this is CASSRQGSGDNSPLHF.